This entry lists 19 T cell receptor beta chains sequenced from one sample in a study of memory CD4+ T cells and cytomegalovirus serostatus. Single viable CD3+CD4+CD8-CD45RO+ cells were sorted as the memory CD4+ T cells. Clones were read by immunoSEQ multiplex PCR, and TCRdb kept only the in-frame ones, dropping some. The sample has about 25,000 clones; approximately 72% are singletons. Sample: memory CD4+ T cells from blood. These receptors were collected from an adult in good health and CMV-seronegative.

For this clone: Other DNA sequences in the same sample also yield this CDR3. The chain carries TRBV5-1 and TRBJ1-1; TRBD1 might be the D (6 bases). The CDR3 is made up of 14 amino acids. CDR1 and CDR2 from the germline V gene are SGHRS and YFSETQ. Deletions cut 0 bases from V and 1 base from J, with 7 bases between. The CDR3: CASSLDRANTEAFF. The CDR3 nucleotides read TGCGCCAGCAGCTTGGACAGGGCGAACACTGAAGCTTTCTTT.

The chain recombines TRBV6-1 with TRBJ2-7, with 8 bases fitting TRBD1. The CDR3 has 14 amino acids. Looked up from germline, CDR1 is MNHNS and CDR2 is SASEGT. With 1 base clipped from V and 7 bases from J, the junction kept 6 bases outside the gene matches. CDR3 nucleotide sequence: TGTGCCAGCAGTGAAGGGACAGGGCGGCATGAGCAGTACTTC. This encodes CASSEGTGRHEQYF.

This clone was found once. This chain uses TRBV6-1 with TRBJ1-1; D call uncertain. V gave up 4 bases and J gave up 0 bases, with 12 bases separating them. The CDR3 sequence is 15 residues long. The germline V gene has CDR1 MNHNS and CDR2 SASEGT. DNA of the CDR3: TGTGCCAGCAGTGCCGGCCGGAGGATGAACACTGAAGCTTTCTTT. Protein sequence: CASSAGRRMNTEAFF.

The sample holds a few counts of this clone. CDR3 in amino acids: CASSQGLAGAEGETQYF. CDR3 sequence (DNA): TGTGCCAGCAGTCAAGGGCTAGCGGGGGCCGAGGGAGAGACCCAGTACTTC. This chain connects TRBV6-1 to TRBJ2-5; the match to TRBD2 covers 10 bases. V lost 5 bases to trimming and J lost 4 bases; unmatched junction nucleotides: 13. The V gene's germline CDR1 is MNHNS and CDR2 SASEGT. CDR3 length equals 17 residues.

This chain connects TRBV29-1 to TRBJ2-2; D unclear. The ends were cut back, 7 bases at V and 2 bases at J, with 5 bases in the middle. Germline CDR1 reads SQVTM; CDR2 reads ANQGSEA. CDR3 size: 11 residues. The CDR3 spells CSAANTGELFF. The CDR3 coding sequence is TGCAGCGCTGCAAACACCGGGGAGCTGTTTTTT.

The rearrangement joins TRBV7-2 to TRBJ1-1; a weak D match, TRBD1 (5 bases). Trimming stripped 4 bases from V and 3 bases from J, with 12 bases between. Per the germline V gene, CDR1 is SGHTA and CDR2 is FQGNSA. The CDR3 loop spans 14 amino acids. CDR3 amino acids: CASSSSGTYTEAFF. The CDR3 DNA follows: TGTGCCAGCAGCTCTTCCGGGACCTACACTGAAGCTTTCTTT.

This clone was counted a few times. The chain recombines TRBV6-6 with TRBJ2-3; D unresolved. CDR1 is MNHNY, CDR2 SVGAGI, per germline (reference sequence). The CDR3 has 11 residues. The V end lost 2 bases, the J end lost 12 bases, and 9 bases lay between the germline ends. The CDR3: CASSYNYYQYF. The CDR3 DNA follows: TGTGCCAGCAGTTACAATTACTACCAGTATTTT.

This clone was picked up one time. V is TRBV28 and J is TRBJ2-1, with 12 bases that match TRBD2. CDR3 length: 17 amino acids. The J segment lost 0 bases and the V segment lost 4 bases, leaving 4 bases of the junction unmatched. The germline gives CDR1 MDHEN, CDR2 SYDVKM. Written as DNA, the CDR3 is TGTGCCAGCAGTTCCACTAGCGGGGGGTACTCCTACAATGAGCAGTTCTTC. This translates into CASSSTSGGYSYNEQFF. The full variable domain, its missing parts supplied by reference TRBV28 and TRBJ2-1, is DVKVTQSSRYLVKRTGEKVFLECVQDMDHENMFWYRQDPGLGLRLIYFSYDVKMKEKGDIPEGYSVSREKKERFSLILESASTNQTSMYLCASSSTSGGYSYNEQFFGPGTRLTVL.

V and J are TRBV4-1 and TRBJ1-2; TRBD1 might be the D (6 bases). V dropped 3 bases and J dropped 4 bases, with 12 bases sitting between them. This CDR3 has 14 residues. Per the germline V gene, CDR1 is MGHRA and CDR2 is YSYEKL. The CDR3 here is CASSQYGGGYGYTF. The CDR3 nucleotides read TGCGCCAGCAGCCAGTACGGGGGCGGCTATGGCTACACCTTC.

This CDR3 reads CASSFSRVSGNTIYF. CDR3 nucleotide sequence: TGTGCCAGCAGTTTCTCAAGGGTCTCTGGAAACACCATATATTTT. The chain combines TRBV28 with TRBJ1-3, with D unclear. V was cut by 3 bases and J by 0 bases, with 9 bases left in between. CDR3 length equals 15 residues. Germline CDR1 is MDHEN and CDR2 is SYDVKM. The entire variable domain, with the rest obtained from reference TRBV28 and TRBJ1-3, is as follows: DVKVTQSSRYLVKRTGEKVFLECVQDMDHENMFWYRQDPGLGLRLIYFSYDVKMKEKGDIPEGYSVSREKKERFSLILESASTNQTSMYLCASSFSRVSGNTIYFGEGSWLTVV.

This chain uses TRBV11-2 with TRBJ2-7; 9 positions match TRBD1. The CDR3 contains 14 residues. Germline V lookup: CDR1 SGHAT, CDR2 FQNNGV. Losses at the gene ends were 4 bases for V and 8 bases for J; bases not matched to a gene: 9. The CDR3 nucleotides read TGTGCCAGCAGCTCACCCACAGGGGGCGAGCAGCAGTACTTC. Translation gives CASSSPTGGEQQYF.

This clone was observed a handful of times. This sequence joins TRBV19 and TRBJ1-2; 9 bases fit TRBD1. The CDR3 runs to 16 residues. The trim removed 5 bases at V and 6 bases at J, leaving 13 bases unmatched. Germline CDR1 LNHDA, CDR2 SQIVND (reference sequence). CDR3: CASSALGQGPRDGYTF. The DNA of the CDR3 is TGTGCCAGTAGTGCCCTGGGACAGGGTCCCCGGGATGGCTACACCTTC.

CDR3 coding DNA: TGTGCCAGCAGCTTCGTGGACAGGTCCTACGAGCAGTACTTC. Its translation is CASSFVDRSYEQYF. The chain uses TRBV5-4 and TRBJ2-7, with 7 nucleotides matching TRBD1. J was trimmed by 1 base and V by 2 bases; bases with no gene match: 3. CDR3 length: 14 residues. CDR1 and CDR2 from the germline V gene are SGHNT and YYREEE (reference sequence).

V gene TRBV7-9 combines with J gene TRBJ1-6, with 8 nucleotides matching TRBD1. Germline V gene data show CDR1 as SEHNR and CDR2 as FQNEAQ (reference sequence). J lost 7 bases, V lost 4 bases, and 6 bases had no gene match. The CDR3 covers 15 residues. The CDR3 DNA reads TGTGCCAGCAGCTCAGGACAGGGTGCAAATTCACCCCTCCACTTT. This sequence encodes CASSSGQGANSPLHF.

The J gene is TRBJ2-5, the V gene TRBV15; TRBD2 is a possible D gene (5 bases). The CDR3 runs to 15 residues. V gave up 0 bases and J gave up 7 bases, with 15 bases separating them. Germline assignment: CDR1 LNHNV and CDR2 YYDKDF (reference sequence). Here the CDR3 DNA reads TGTGCCACCAGCAGAGATAGGTTCGCAGGAGGGACCCAGTACTTC. Its translation is CATSRDRFAGGTQYF.

The rearrangement uses TRBV6-4 and TRBJ1-2; D is unclear. Germline V lookup: CDR1 MRHNA, CDR2 SNTAGT. This CDR3 region has 12 residues. Trimming left V 6 bases short and J 5 bases short, with 10 bases between. CDR3 amino acids: CASSEDGYGYTF. For the CDR3, the DNA is TGTGCCAGCAGCGAGGATGGTTATGGCTACACCTTC.

J is TRBJ2-5 and V is TRBV25-1; D is unclear. The ends were cut back, 4 bases at V and 4 bases at J, with 13 bases in the middle. Germline-derived CDR1 and CDR2 are MGHDK and SYGVNS. The CDR3 is made up of 14 amino acids. The CDR3 loop is CASSGPPDGETQYF. Written as DNA, the CDR3 is TGTGCCAGCAGTGGACCCCCGGATGGAGAGACCCAGTACTTC.

V gene TRBV18 combines with J gene TRBJ2-7; D might be TRBD2 (6 bases). The CDR3 is 13 residues long. The V and J ends lost 4 bases and 3 bases respectively, with 10 bases between them. The germline V gene has CDR1 KGHSH and CDR2 LQKENI. The CDR3 here is CASSRDSGYEQYF. DNA of the CDR3: TGTGCCAGCTCACGGGACTCGGGCTACGAGCAGTACTTC. The variable domain in full, with the rest retrieved from reference TRBV18 and TRBJ2-7, is NAGVMQNPRHLVRRRGQEARLRCSPMKGHSHVYWYRQLPEEGLKFMVYLQKENIIDESGMPKERFSAEFPKEGPSILRIQQVVRGDSAAYFCASSRDSGYEQYFGPGTRLTVT.

V gene TRBV15 combines with J gene TRBJ1-4; D might be TRBD1 (5 bases). CDR3 length: 14 residues. V was cut by 3 bases and J by 10 bases, with 15 bases left in between. The germline V gene has CDR1 LNHNV and CDR2 YYDKDF (reference sequence). CDR3 protein: CATSSSKTGAKLFF. In DNA, the CDR3 is TGTGCCACCAGCAGCAGTAAAACAGGCGCAAAACTGTTTTTT.